The entry below gives a single T cell receptor beta chain sequence along with its context. The clone's antigen remains unknown. No base qualities exist here, and no much larger clone lies one base off it. Collaborating institutions collected whole blood in K2EDTA tubes following their own protocols. For TCRbeta analysis, collaborator samples were shipped as frozen whole blood, as isolated PBMCs, or as DNA extracted from either sample type. TCRbeta CDR3 regions were amplified from genomic DNA by means of the immunoSEQ Assay, a bias-controlled multiplex PCR. The authors processed their data as follows. The number of nucleated cells in each sample was estimated from the amplification of reference gene primers within the assay. To quantify the absolute abundance of each unique TCRbeta CDR3 rearrangement, sequence reads were collapsed and filtered. For each sample, productive Simpson clonality was calculated as the square root of Simpson's diversity index over productive rearrangements. In TCRdb, the immuneACCESS table is reduced to in-frame sequences with V and J assigned. These tables do not hold every clone; where another copy was compared, an unresolved V gene accounts for under half, and the others remain unexplained. The V and J calls and clone size are taken from that table; D and trimming were inferred from the DNA. In this sample the table shows 650,000 to 800,000 clones, 70% to 90% of which occur a single time. The biggest ten clones account for roughly 0.25% of the sample.

There are 10 amino acids in the CDR3, from cysteine to phenylalanine inclusive. Kept here is only the CDR3 DNA, which spans 30 bases and is read in frame from base 1. V loses 6 bases, J loses 8 bases, and the germline ends lie 10 bases apart. Reading the germline V gene (reference sequence) gives CDR1 DFQATT and CDR2 SNEGSKA. This entry is derived from a study of blood T cell repertoires in COVID-19 (dated by TCRdb to 2018 to 2021). Background on the whole study: Collaborator samples came from the United States, Italy and Spain and covered acute and convalescent phases of COVID-19. The sample metadata nearly always contained a de-identified subject ID, COVID-19 status, age in years and sex. The prospective study material was composed of cDNA or gDNA derived from T cells, B-cell-depleted T cells, or PBMCs. The repertoires were released in a freely available public database meant as a resource for research on the immune response to SARS-CoV-2. The samples were drawn from two sources: the first 160 participants of the ongoing ImmuneRACE study, and fewer than 1,500 subjects contributed by 6 global collaborators. Where HLA class I and class II types were available, the types were taken from metadata supplied by the sample provider, not from assay-based typing. Subjects who had been exposed to COVID-19, were actively infected with it, or had recovered from it provided the deeply sampled blood TCRbeta repertoires that made up the dataset. Summary of the overall study and its limitations: How much clinical and demographic metadata was included differed by source and by participant, and the metadata was provided uncurated.

This clonotype was sampled from a woman aged 18-29 years with acute or convalescent COVID-19. The chain was built from TRBV20-1 and TRBJ1-2; the D gene identity is not certain. Sequenced material: peripheral blood. This receptor carries the CDR3 CSAPFVGYTF. The sequenced DNA: TGCAGTGCCCCGTTTGTAGGCTACACCTTC.